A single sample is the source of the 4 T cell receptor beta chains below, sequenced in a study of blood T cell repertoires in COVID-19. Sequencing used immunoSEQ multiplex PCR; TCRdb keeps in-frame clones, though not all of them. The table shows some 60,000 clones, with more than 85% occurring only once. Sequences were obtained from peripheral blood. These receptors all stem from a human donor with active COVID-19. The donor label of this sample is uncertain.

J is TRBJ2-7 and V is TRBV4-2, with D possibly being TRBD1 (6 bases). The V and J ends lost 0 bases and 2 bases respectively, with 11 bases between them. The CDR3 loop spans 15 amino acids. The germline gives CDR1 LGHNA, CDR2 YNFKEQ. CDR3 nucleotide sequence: TGTGCCAGCAGCCAAGACATGGGGGCACCCTACGAGCAGTACTTC. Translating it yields CASSQDMGAPYEQYF.

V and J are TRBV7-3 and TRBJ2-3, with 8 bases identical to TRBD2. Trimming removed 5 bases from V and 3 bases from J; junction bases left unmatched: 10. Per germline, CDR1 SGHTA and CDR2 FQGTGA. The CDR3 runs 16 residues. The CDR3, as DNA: TGTGCCAGCAGCCTAAAACCGGGACTAGGTACAGATACGCAGTATTTT. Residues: CASSLKPGLGTDTQYF.

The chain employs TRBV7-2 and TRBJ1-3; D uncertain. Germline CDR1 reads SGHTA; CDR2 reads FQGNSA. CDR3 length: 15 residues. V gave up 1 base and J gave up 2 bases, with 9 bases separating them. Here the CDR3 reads CASSLDGGPGNTIYF. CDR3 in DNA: TGTGCCAGCAGCTTAGATGGAGGTCCTGGAAACACCATATATTTT.

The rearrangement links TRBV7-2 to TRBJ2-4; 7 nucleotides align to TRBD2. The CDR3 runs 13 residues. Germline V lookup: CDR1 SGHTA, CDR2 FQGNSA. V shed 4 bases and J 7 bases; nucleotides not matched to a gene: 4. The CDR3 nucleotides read TGTGCCAGCAGCTCGGGGGAGGGGAACATTCAGTACTTC. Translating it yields CASSSGEGNIQYF.